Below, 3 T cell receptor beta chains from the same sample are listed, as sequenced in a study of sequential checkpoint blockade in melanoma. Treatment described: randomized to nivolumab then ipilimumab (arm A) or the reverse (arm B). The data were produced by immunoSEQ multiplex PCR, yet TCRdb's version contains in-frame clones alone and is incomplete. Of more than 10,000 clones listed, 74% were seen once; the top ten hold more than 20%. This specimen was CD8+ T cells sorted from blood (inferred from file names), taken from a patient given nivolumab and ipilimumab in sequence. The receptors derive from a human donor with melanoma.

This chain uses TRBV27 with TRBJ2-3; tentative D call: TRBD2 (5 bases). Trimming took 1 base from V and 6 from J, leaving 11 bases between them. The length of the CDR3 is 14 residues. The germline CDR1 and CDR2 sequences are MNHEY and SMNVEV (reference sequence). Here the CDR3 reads CASSLFEGRDTQYF. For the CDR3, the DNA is TGTGCCAGCAGTTTATTCGAGGGTAGGGATACGCAGTATTTT.

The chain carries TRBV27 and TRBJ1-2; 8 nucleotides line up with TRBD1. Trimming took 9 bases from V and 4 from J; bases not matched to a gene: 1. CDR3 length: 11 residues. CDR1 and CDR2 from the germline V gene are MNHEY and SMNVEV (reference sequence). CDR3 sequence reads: CASGTGYGYTF. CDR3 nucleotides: TGTGCCAGTGGGACAGGCTATGGCTACACCTTC.

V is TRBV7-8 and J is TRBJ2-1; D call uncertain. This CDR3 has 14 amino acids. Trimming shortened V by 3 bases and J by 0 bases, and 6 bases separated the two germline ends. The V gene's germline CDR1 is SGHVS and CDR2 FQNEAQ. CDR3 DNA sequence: TGTGCCAGCAGCTTCCACAACTCCTACAATGAGCAGTTCTTC. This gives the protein CASSFHNSYNEQFF.